One sample yielded the 8 T cell receptor beta chains listed below, sequenced in a study of human T cells and chemical hapten exposure. TCRdb reprocessed the RACE reads with MiXCR, giving one entry per CDR3 protein. Seen here are under 85,000 distinct CDR3 sequences, around a tenth observed once, and the top ten hold 6.8%. Described time point: patch test 2, 6 weeks after DPC sensitization. The treatment is: therapeutic diphenylcyclopropenone sensitization with weekly scalp DPC. The specimen comprised whole blood, sampled in connection with sensitization to the hapten diphenylcyclopropenone (DPC). Receptors originate from a woman between 45 and 60 years old with alopecia areata. Some clones in this sample may be carry-over from other donors' samples.

This clonotype was observed many times. The genes are TRBV12-3 or TRBV12-4 and TRBJ2-1, with 7 nucleotides matching TRBD2. V lost 2 bases and J lost 5; bases outside the gene matches: 9. The length of the CDR3 is 16 residues. The CDR3 region has the DNA TGTGCCAGCAGTTTATATGCGGGAGCATCCCACAATGAGCAGTTCTTC. Protein sequence: CASSLYAGASHNEQFF.

This clonotype was seen ten or more times. The rearrangement links TRBV20-1 to TRBJ2-5; the match to TRBD1 covers 7 bases. This CDR3 has 13 residues. Germline loops: CDR1 DFQATT, CDR2 SNEGSKA (reference sequence). J lost 5 bases, V lost 0 bases, and 3 bases had no gene match. The CDR3 bases are TGCAGTGCTAGAGAGGAGACAGGGGAGACCCAGTACTTC. Residues: CSAREETGETQYF.

This chain connects TRBV6-5 to TRBJ2-2; D is possibly TRBD1 or TRBD2 (5 bases each). The CDR3 is 14 amino acids. The ends were cut back, 8 bases at V and 1 base at J, with 11 bases in the middle. Germline V gene sequence: CDR1 MNHEY, CDR2 SVGAGI. CDR3 DNA: TGTGCCAGCCGGGGCCTACAGAACACCGGGGAGCTGTTTTTT. Its translation is CASRGLQNTGELFF.

This clonotype was counted many times. The rearrangement uses TRBV6-2 or TRBV6-3 and TRBJ2-1, with 8 bases identical to TRBD1. V shed 5 bases and J 12 bases; nucleotides not matched to a gene: 9. The CDR3 consists of 13 residues. Germline-derived CDR1 and CDR2 are MNHEY and SVGEGT. CDR3 DNA: TGTGCCAGCAGTGACCCAAACAGGGGGAGGCAGTTCTTC. It codes for CASSDPNRGRQFF.

This chain connects TRBV29-1 to TRBJ2-3; no clear D gene. CDR3 length equals 12 residues. V was pared by 5 bases and J by 4 bases, with 10 bases between. CDR1 is SQVTM and CDR2 is ANQGSEA in the germline V gene. CDR3 in amino acids: CSVTEFADTQYF. CDR3 bases: TGCAGCGTTACTGAGTTCGCAGATACGCAGTATTTT.

This clonotype was seen only a few times. The rearrangement links TRBV7-8 to TRBJ1-4, with TRBD1 as a possible D gene (5 bases). In germline, CDR1 is SGHVS, CDR2 FQNEAQ. The CDR3 has 14 amino acids. V was pared by 3 bases and J by 6 bases, with 11 bases between. The CDR3 DNA reads as TGTGCCAGCAGCTTCCAGGGTTCTCATGAAAAACTGTTTTTT. It translates to CASSFQGSHEKLFF.

This clonotype was recorded many times. The chain has TRBV12-3 or TRBV12-4 and TRBJ2-4, with D unresolved. The ends were cut back, 7 bases at V and 9 bases at J, with 13 bases in the middle. The CDR3 spans 12 residues. CDR3 sequence: CASKSMLGIQYF. The CDR3 nucleotides read TGTGCCAGCAAATCCATGCTCGGCATTCAGTACTTC.

The table lists this clonotype with many counts. This chain links TRBV18 with TRBJ2-2; D possibly corresponds to TRBD1 (6 bases). Germline V gene sequence: CDR1 KGHSH, CDR2 LQKENI. The V end lost 1 base, the J end lost 6 bases, and 12 bases lay between the germline ends. The CDR3 totals 15 residues. CDR3 sequence: CASSPLTGTAGELFF. The CDR3 bases are TGTGCCAGCTCACCACTCACAGGGACGGCCGGGGAGCTGTTTTTT.